The TCR beta chain under discussion was sequenced for a study of PD-L1 blockade in urothelial cancer. Sequenced by immunoSEQ multiplex PCR; TCRdb stores in-frame clones only, minus some. The sample has about 84,000 clones, 82% seen once. The CDR3 runs 13 residues. V lost 6 bases to trimming and J lost 7 bases; unmatched junction nucleotides: 5. Per the germline V gene, CDR1 is SNHLY and CDR2 is FYNNEI. Sequencing used PBMCs, obtained around atezolizumab (anti-PD-L1) treatment. The chain uses TRBV2 and TRBJ2-1, with TRBD1 matching over 8 bases. The TCR originated in a man aged 65-85 years with urothelial cancer. The CDR3 sequence is CASRLDRENEQFF. The CDR3 nucleotides read TGTGCCAGCAGGCTGGACAGGGAAAATGAGCAGTTCTTC.